Following are 2 T cell receptor beta chains from one sample sequenced in a study of blood T cells in healthy people across ages. Combining a sample-barcoded 5' primer with a J-beta primer mix, a second PCR ran for about 7 to 11 cycles. TCRdb recomputed calls from the 5' RACE reads with MiXCR, one row per CDR3 protein. The repertoire holds approximately 810,000 distinct CDR3 sequences, with roughly 34% as singletons. Material for sequencing was blood. These receptors came from a man younger than 35 in good health.

This clonotype was seen a handful of times. The chain uses TRBV29-1 and TRBJ2-1; weak D call: TRBD2 (5 bases). V shed 4 bases and J shed 10 bases, with 23 bases lying between them. The CDR3 is 15 residues long. Germline CDR1 is SQVTM and CDR2 is ANQGSEA. In DNA form, the CDR3 reads TGCAGCGTTGGCCCAGACCTCATCGCGGGTAAAGAGCAGTTCTTC. The encoded protein is CSVGPDLIAGKEQFF.

The V and J genes are TRBV20-1 and TRBJ1-1, with TRBD1 identical over 7 bases. This CDR3 contains 15 residues. Per germline, CDR1 DFQATT and CDR2 SNEGSKA (reference sequence). With V trimmed by 5 bases and J by 1 base, 10 bases remained unmatched. The CDR3 DNA is TGCAGTGCTCGCTCGGGGCGGACAGGGAACACTGAAGCTTTCTTT. Protein product: CSARSGRTGNTEAFF.